A single sample is the source of the 26 T cell receptor beta chains below, sequenced in a study of blood T cell repertoires in COVID-19. Only in-frame clones appear in the TCRdb table, and some are missing; sequencing was by immunoSEQ multiplex PCR. The sample has about 97,000 clones; around nine tenths are singletons. The sample was peripheral blood. All receptors derive from a human donor in a cohort sampled during active COVID-19.

This chain connects TRBV9 to TRBJ2-6; 7 bases are shared with TRBD1. The CDR3 totals 19 residues. CDR1 is SGDLS and CDR2 is YYNGEE in the germline V gene. V was clipped by 4 bases and J by 0 bases; unmatched bases: 13. This CDR3 is CASSPLHRGDFSGANVLTF. The CDR3 region has the DNA TGTGCCAGCAGCCCTTTGCACAGGGGAGACTTCTCTGGGGCCAACGTCCTGACTTTC. The full variable domain, its missing parts supplied by reference TRBV9 and TRBJ2-6, is DSGVTQTPKHLITATGQRVTLRCSPRSGDLSVYWYQQSLDQGLQFLIQYYNGEERAKGNILERFSAQQFPDLHSELNLSSLELGDSALYFCASSPLHRGDFSGANVLTFGAGSRLTVL.

The table lists this clone with a few counts. The V and J genes are TRBV28 and TRBJ2-1; 7 bases map to TRBD2. The CDR3 totals 15 residues. From germline, CDR1 is MDHEN and CDR2 SYDVKM. Losses at the gene ends were 4 bases for V and 8 bases for J; bases not matched to a gene: 11. For the CDR3, the DNA is TGTGCCAGCAGTTCCCCTAGCGGACCGGACGATGAGCAGTTCTTC. As protein: CASSSPSGPDDEQFF.

This clone was found once. J is TRBJ1-2 and V is TRBV20-1; D gene uncertain. The V and J ends lost 1 base and 7 bases respectively, with 7 bases between them. CDR1 DFQATT and CDR2 SNEGSKA come from the germline V gene (reference sequence). CDR3 length equals 11 residues. CDR3 in amino acids: CSARAVGGYTF. For the CDR3, the DNA is TGCAGTGCTAGAGCGGTCGGTGGCTACACCTTC.

The chain is built from TRBV5-1 and TRBJ2-2; 7 bases agree with TRBD2. The CDR3 has 17 residues. Germline CDR1 and CDR2: SGHRS and YFSETQ. The ends lost 0 bases at V and 1 base at J; junction bases unmatched: 6. The CDR3 nucleotides are TGCGCCAGCAGCTTGGTCGGGGGGTATATGAACACCGGGGAGCTGTTTTTT. It is translated as CASSLVGGYMNTGELFF.

A few counts support this clone. The rearrangement uses TRBV3-1 (or the pseudogene TRBV3-2) and TRBJ1-3; 10 nucleotides line up with TRBD1. V dropped 0 bases and J dropped 4; count of bases not matched to a gene: 18. Germline CDR1 reads LGHDT; CDR2 reads YNNKEL (reference sequence). This CDR3 comprises 21 residues. The CDR3 sequence: CASSQEFLGTGAIGGGNTIYF. CDR3 coding DNA: TGTGCCAGCAGCCAAGAATTTCTCGGGACAGGGGCAATCGGGGGCGGAAACACCATATATTTT.

The chain has TRBV3-1 (or the pseudogene TRBV3-2) and TRBJ1-1; D is perhaps TRBD1 (6 bases). V lost 5 bases, J lost 3 bases, and 13 bases lay in between. The germline V gene has CDR1 LGHDT and CDR2 YNNKEL (reference sequence). The CDR3 is 14 amino acids. This chain's CDR3 is CASSRRGGDTEAFF. The CDR3 DNA reads TGTGCCAGCAGCAGACGAGGGGGGGACACTGAAGCTTTCTTT.

V usage is TRBV19 and J usage is TRBJ1-2, with 7 bases matching TRBD1. The CDR3 contains 15 residues. Looked up from germline, CDR1 is LNHDA and CDR2 is SQIVND (reference sequence). V lost 8 bases to trimming and J lost 0 bases; unmatched junction nucleotides: 9. The CDR3 DNA is TGTGCCAGTCGCCTCGGGGACAGCCCTAACTATGGCTACACCTTC. The encoded protein is CASRLGDSPNYGYTF.

CDR3: CAWSAQGIGYTF. In DNA form, the CDR3 reads TGTGCCTGGAGTGCCCAGGGGATTGGCTACACCTTC. The chain links TRBV30 to TRBJ1-2; possible D gene TRBD1, 6 bases. The V end was cut by 1 base, the J end by 7 bases, with 10 bases between. Germline V gives CDR1 GTSNPN, CDR2 SVGIG (reference sequence). This CDR3 is 12 amino acids long.

The gene calls are TRBV3-1 (or the pseudogene TRBV3-2) and TRBJ1-3; 8 bases are a match to TRBD1. The V and J ends lost 3 bases and 0 bases, in that order; junction bases with no gene match: 7. Germline assignment: CDR1 LGHDT and CDR2 YNNKEL (reference sequence). The CDR3 spans 17 residues. The CDR3 here is CASSHPGTGRSGNTIYF. CDR3 DNA sequence: TGTGCCAGCAGCCACCCCGGGACAGGTCGCTCTGGAAACACCATATATTTT.

The V call is TRBV4-2, the J call TRBJ2-5; 10 bases line up with TRBD2. This CDR3 is 16 amino acids long. V shed 1 base, J shed 2 bases, and the junction held 4 bases outside the gene matches. Germline CDR1 is LGHNA and CDR2 is YNFKEQ. The CDR3, as DNA: TGTGCCAGCAGCCAAGGTGAAGCGGGAGGGCAAGAGACCCAGTACTTC. Residues: CASSQGEAGGQETQYF.

The chain joins TRBV7-2 to TRBJ1-4, with D unresolved. The germline gives CDR1 SGHTA, CDR2 FQGNSA. The V end lost 5 bases, the J end lost 8 bases, and 9 bases lay between the germline ends. The CDR3 spans 12 residues. CDR3 region: CASSSYGEKLFF. In nucleotides, the CDR3 is TGTGCCAGCAGCAGTTACGGGGAAAAACTGTTTTTT.

The V and J genes are TRBV7-9 and TRBJ2-5; the D gene is possibly TRBD1 (6 bases). Trimming shortened V by 4 bases and J by 5 bases, and 17 bases separated the two germline ends. The CDR3 covers 15 residues. Germline V gives CDR1 SEHNR, CDR2 FQNEAQ (reference sequence). The DNA of the CDR3 is TGTGCCAGCAGCTCACCGGGACACCTCAGGGAGACCCAGTACTTC. Encoded protein: CASSSPGHLRETQYF.

V gene TRBV23-1 combines with J gene TRBJ2-3; D gene ambiguous. TRBV23-1 counts as an open reading frame of uncertain function. The V end was cut by 2 bases, the J end by 1 base, with 13 bases between. This CDR3 is 16 amino acids long. The chain's CDR3 is CASSQSPPTGTDTQYF. In DNA, the CDR3 is TGCGCCAGCAGTCAAAGCCCTCCTACCGGCACAGATACGCAGTATTTT.

V usage is TRBV9 and J usage is TRBJ2-3; 10 bases line up with TRBD2. V lost 2 bases and J lost 6; bases outside the gene matches: 9. Germline loops: CDR1 SGDLS, CDR2 YYNGEE. This CDR3 is 16 amino acids long. For the CDR3, the DNA is TGTGCCAGCAGCGTGTCACTAGCGGGGCCTCGGGATACGCAGTATTTT. It translates to CASSVSLAGPRDTQYF. Full variable domain (remainder filled in from reference TRBV9 and TRBJ2-3): DSGVTQTPKHLITATGQRVTLRCSPRSGDLSVYWYQQSLDQGLQFLIQYYNGEERAKGNILERFSAQQFPDLHSELNLSSLELGDSALYFCASSVSLAGPRDTQYFGPGTRLTVL.

The chain uses TRBV4-2 and TRBJ2-1, with 15 bases lining up with TRBD2. Germline CDR1 is LGHNA and CDR2 is YNFKEQ. The length of the CDR3 is 16 residues. The trim removed 4 bases at V and 6 bases at J, leaving 4 bases unmatched. The CDR3 is CASSLGLAGGPNEQFF. For the CDR3, the DNA is TGTGCCAGCAGCCTCGGACTAGCGGGGGGGCCCAATGAGCAGTTCTTC.

Worth noting for this clone: Relative to the germline gene, one junction end is altered; a read error may explain this. This sequence joins TRBV2 and TRBJ2-7, with 11 bases fitting TRBD1. Germline loops: CDR1 SNHLY, CDR2 FYNNEI. The CDR3 has 18 residues. Written as DNA, the CDR3 is TGTACCAGCAGTGGGGGACAGGGGGGTAGGCCGATCTCCTACGAGCAGTACTTC. It yields the protein CTSSGGQGGRPISYEQYF.

V and J are TRBV6-5 and TRBJ2-1; 13 bases map to TRBD2. V shed 4 bases, J shed 6 bases, and the junction held 3 bases outside the gene matches. Germline CDR1 and CDR2: MNHEY and SVGAGI. The CDR3 length is 15 residues. The CDR3 sequence: CASSSGLAGANEQFF. As DNA, the CDR3 is TGTGCCAGCAGTTCCGGACTAGCGGGAGCCAATGAGCAGTTCTTC.

The CDR3 sequence: CASSQVGSGKQYF. The CDR3 DNA is TGTGCCAGCAGCCAAGTGGGTAGCGGGAAGCAGTATTTT. The V and J genes are TRBV3-1 (or the pseudogene TRBV3-2) and TRBJ2-3; 8 positions agree with TRBD2. The CDR3 extends over 13 amino acids. The V and J ends lost 1 base and 11 bases, in that order; junction bases with no gene match: 5. Germline loops: CDR1 LGHDT, CDR2 YNNKEL (reference sequence).

The V and J genes are TRBV6-6 and TRBJ1-5; TRBD1 aligns across 10 bases. The CDR3 contains 13 residues. The ends lost 5 bases at V and 6 bases at J; junction bases unmatched: 1. CDR1 is MNHNY, CDR2 SVGAGI, per germline (reference sequence). The CDR3 bases are TGTGCCAGCAGTGGACAGGGGGTTCAGCCCCAGCATTTT. Residues: CASSGQGVQPQHF.

J is TRBJ1-4 and V is TRBV14; D possibly corresponds to TRBD1 (6 bases). CDR3 length: 18 residues. The V and J ends lost 0 bases and 8 bases respectively, with 22 bases between them. Germline values: CDR1 SGHDN, CDR2 FVKESK. The CDR3 sequence is CASSQDPLRRDKQEKLFF. The CDR3 nucleotides read TGTGCCAGCAGCCAAGACCCCCTACGCCGGGACAAACAAGAAAAACTGTTTTTT.

This clone has a single count. The V gene is TRBV15, the J gene TRBJ1-4; D ambiguous. The CDR3 loop spans 15 amino acids. From germline, CDR1 is LNHNV and CDR2 YYDKDF (reference sequence). Trimming left V 4 bases short and J 8 bases short, with 17 bases between. The CDR3 region is CATSNNREPREKLFF. CDR3 nucleotides: TGTGCCACCAGCAACAACCGGGAACCCCGAGAAAAACTGTTTTTT. The full variable domain, in which reference TRBV15 and TRBJ1-4 provide the parts outside the CDR3, is DAMVIQNPRYQVTQFGKPVTLSCSQTLNHNVMYWYQQKSSQAPKLLFHYYDKDFNNEADTPDNFQSRRPNTSFCFLDIRSPGLGDTAMYLCATSNNREPREKLFFGSGTQLSVL.

The chain recombines TRBV6-5 with TRBJ1-1; D is unclear. The CDR3 contains 14 residues. CDR1 and CDR2 from the germline V gene are MNHEY and SVGAGI. The ends were cut back, 0 bases at V and 7 bases at J, with 12 bases in the middle. The CDR3 DNA is TGTGCCAGCAGTTACTCGAACGGGTACGGTGAAGCTTTCTTT. It encodes CASSYSNGYGEAFF.

The V gene is TRBV7-9, the J gene TRBJ1-1; 7 nucleotides match TRBD1. The germline V gene has CDR1 SEHNR and CDR2 FQNEAQ (reference sequence). V was clipped by 4 bases and J by 4 bases; unmatched bases: 12. CDR3 length: 16 residues. CDR3 loop: CASSSFRGLGGTEAFF. CDR3 nucleotide sequence: TGTGCCAGCAGCTCGTTCAGGGGGTTGGGGGGCACTGAAGCTTTCTTT.

The V and J genes are TRBV15 and TRBJ2-5; the D gene is possibly TRBD1 (6 bases). The CDR3 runs 14 residues. Germline V gene data show CDR1 as LNHNV and CDR2 as YYDKDF (reference sequence). V dropped 8 bases and J dropped 6 bases, with 19 bases sitting between them. CDR3 protein: CATGNTGSLKTQYF. For the CDR3, the DNA is TGTGCCACCGGAAATACAGGGTCATTAAAGACCCAGTACTTC.

J is TRBJ1-5 and V is TRBV6-2 or TRBV6-3; D possibly corresponds to TRBD1 (5 bases). Trimming stripped 0 bases from V and 9 bases from J, with 15 bases between. Germline CDR1 is MNHEY and CDR2 is SVGEGT. This CDR3 region has 15 residues. This CDR3 is CASSYSSTAGMPQHF. DNA for the CDR3: TGTGCCAGCAGTTACTCTTCGACAGCCGGAATGCCCCAGCATTTT.

This chain joins TRBV27 and TRBJ2-1; 10 nucleotides match TRBD1. V dropped 8 bases and J dropped 3; count of bases not matched to a gene: 1. Germline V gene data show CDR1 as MNHEY and CDR2 as SMNVEV (reference sequence). The CDR3 spans 13 residues. DNA of the CDR3: TGTGCCAGCCGGGACAGGGGCTACAATGAGCAGTTCTTC. As protein: CASRDRGYNEQFF.